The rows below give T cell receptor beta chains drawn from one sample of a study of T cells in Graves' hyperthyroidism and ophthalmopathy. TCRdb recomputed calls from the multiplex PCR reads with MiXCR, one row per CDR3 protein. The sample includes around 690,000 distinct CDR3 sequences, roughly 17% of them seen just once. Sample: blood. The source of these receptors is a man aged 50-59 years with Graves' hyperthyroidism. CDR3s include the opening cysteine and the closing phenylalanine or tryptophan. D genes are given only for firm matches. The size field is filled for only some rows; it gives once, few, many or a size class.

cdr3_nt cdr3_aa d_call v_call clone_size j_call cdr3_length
TGTGCCAGCAGCTTAGTACGTCAGCAAGAGACCCAGTACTTC CASSLVRQQETQYF - TRBV7-2 many TRBJ2-5 14
TGTGCCACCAGTGAGTCTGACGGAACCACAGATACGCAGTATTTT CATSESDGTTDTQYF - TRBV24-1 - TRBJ2-3 15
TGTGCCACCAGTGATCCCCGGACTAGCGGGAGTAACCATGAGCAGTTCTTC CATSDPRTSGSNHEQFF TRBD2 TRBV24-1 few TRBJ2-1 17
TGTGCCAGCAGCCCAAGTCTATGGCGGGAGGGCCCAGATACGCAGTATTTT CASSPSLWREGPDTQYF TRBD2 TRBV7-2 few TRBJ2-3 17
TGTGCTAGTGGCTGGACAGGCGCAATGAACACTGAAGCTTTCTTT CASGWTGAMNTEAFF TRBD1 TRBV12-5 many TRBJ1-1 15
TGTGCCAGCAGCCAGGACCCTTTTCCCCTCTATAATTCACCCCTCCACTTT CASSQDPFPLYNSPLHF - TRBV7-6 few TRBJ1-6 17
TGCGCCAGCAGCCAAAAGGAGGGTGAGCAGTTCTTC CASSQKEGEQFF - TRBV4-1 - TRBJ2-1 12
TGTGCCAGCAGTGAACCCATAGGGACTCAGGGAGAGCAGTTCTTC CASSEPIGTQGEQFF - TRBV2 many TRBJ2-1 15
TGTGCCACCAGTGGTTGGACAGGGGGCACCACTGAAGCTTTCTTT CATSGWTGGTTEAFF TRBD1 TRBV24-1 - TRBJ1-1 15
TGCGCCAGCAGCCCGACCCAAGGACGCAGGGATACGCAGTATTTT CASSPTQGRRDTQYF - TRBV5-1 - TRBJ2-3 15
TGTGCCAGCAGCCGGACCGGGGGACTAGCGTCCTACAATGAGCAGTTCTTC CASSRTGGLASYNEQFF TRBD2 TRBV11-2 many TRBJ2-1 17
TGTGCCAGCACGTGGACTAGCGGGAGGGAGCCCACCTACAATGAGCAGTTCTTC CASTWTSGREPTYNEQFF TRBD2 TRBV2 many TRBJ2-1 18
TGTGCCAGCAGTTACAGGGGGGACACCGGGGAGCTGTTTTTT CASSYRGDTGELFF - TRBV6-6 few TRBJ2-2 14
TGTGCCTCCTCATGGGGTGGCCCCGGGGAGCTGTTTTTT CASSWGGPGELFF - TRBV19 - TRBJ2-2 13
TGTGCCAGCAGCCAAGTTGGAGGGGGGTATGAAAAACTGTTTTTT CASSQVGGGYEKLFF - TRBV3-1 few TRBJ1-4 15
TGTGCCAGCAGCCAAATACCGGGACAGGGGTTTTTTTACTTT CASSQIPGQGFFYF TRBD1 TRBV7-2 - TRBJ1-6 14
TGTGCCAGCAGTCCGCCTCCAGTAGCGGGAGCAGATACGCAGTATTTT CASSPPPVAGADTQYF TRBD2 TRBV28 few TRBJ2-3 16
TGTGCCAGCAGCTTAACCAAATACAATGAGCAGTTCTTC CASSLTKYNEQFF - TRBV27 many TRBJ2-1 13
TGTGCCAGCAGCTTGCCAAGGGGGCTGGCGGAAGCTTTCTTT CASSLPRGLAEAFF TRBD1 TRBV5-4 - TRBJ1-1 14
TGTGCCAGCAGCTTGGGGGAACGGGAAACAGATACGCAGTATTTT CASSLGERETDTQYF - TRBV7-8 - TRBJ2-3 15
TGCAGTGCGAGACCGTACAGTCGCACTGAAGCTTTCTTT CSARPYSRTEAFF - TRBV20-1 - TRBJ1-1 13
TGTGCCAGCAGTTTGTGGGAGCACTCCTACAATGAGCAGTTCTTC CASSLWEHSYNEQFF - TRBV12-3/TRBV12-4 many TRBJ2-1 15
TGTGCCAGCAGCAGCCGATATACAGGGGCGGGCACTGAAGCTTTCTTT CASSSRYTGAGTEAFF TRBD1 TRBV12-3/TRBV12-4 few TRBJ1-1 16
TGCGCCAGCAGCGACAACCCCGGACTAGCGGGAGATGAGCAGTTCTTC CASSDNPGLAGDEQFF TRBD2 TRBV5-1 many TRBJ2-1 16
TGTGCCAGCAGCTTGGAGGCTCCCGGCCGAGAGACCCAGTACTTC CASSLEAPGRETQYF - TRBV11-2 many TRBJ2-5 15
TGTGCCACCAGTGAGGCCAGGGTTACTCAGCCCCAGCATTTT CATSEARVTQPQHF - TRBV24-1 many TRBJ1-5 14
TGTGCCAGCAGCTTAATCACAGTCTACAACTATGGCTACACCTTC CASSLITVYNYGYTF - TRBV7-9 - TRBJ1-2 15
TGCGCCAGCAGCTTGATATCGGGACAGCAACTCAATGAGCAGTTCTTC CASSLISGQQLNEQFF TRBD1 TRBV5-1 few TRBJ2-1 16
TGTGCCAGCAGTGGCAGAGAGTCCTATGGCTACACCTTC CASSGRESYGYTF - TRBV2 many TRBJ1-2 13
TGTGCCAGCAGCCAAGATATCAAGACCGATACGCAGTATTTT CASSQDIKTDTQYF - TRBV3-1 few TRBJ2-3 14
TGTGCCAGCAGTCCCCTGGGTCAAGCCACAGATACGCAGTATTTT CASSPLGQATDTQYF - TRBV28 few TRBJ2-3 15
TGTGCCAGCAGGAGGACAGGACTGGGCAATGAGCAGTTCTTC CASRRTGLGNEQFF TRBD1 TRBV27 few TRBJ2-1 14
TGTGCCAGCAGTTATTCGAGCGGGGCAAAACTGTTTTTT CASSYSSGAKLFF - TRBV6-5 - TRBJ1-4 13